These 24 T cell receptor beta chains were all obtained from the same sample, sequenced in a study of CD8 T cells in ankylosing spondylitis. One entry per CDR3 protein results from TCRdb running MiXCR on the 5' RACE reads. This table has around 140,000 distinct CDR3 sequences, roughly 11% appearing once. Sequenced: blood, either unsorted or a sorted T cell fraction (not recorded which). These TCRs come from a female donor with ankylosing spondylitis or in good health (not recorded which).

This clonotype was seen a handful of times. This chain connects TRBV28 to TRBJ2-7; 7 nucleotides match TRBD1. The CDR3 covers 15 residues. Trimming cost V 7 bases and J 4 bases; bases outside gene matches: 13. CDR1 and CDR2 (germline): MDHEN, SYDVKM. The CDR3 bases are TGTGCCAGCACCTTTTCGACAGGGAATCTGTACGAGCAGTACTTC. As protein: CASTFSTGNLYEQYF.

This clonotype was recorded at least ten times. This chain connects TRBV7-2 to TRBJ2-7; TRBD1 matches at 9 bases. CDR1 is SGHTA and CDR2 is FQGNSA in the germline V gene. Trimming at V came to 3 bases and at J to 1 base, leaving 4 bases not matched to a gene. The CDR3 contains 15 residues. CDR3 sequence (DNA): TGTGCCAGCAGCTTGACAGGGGGGGATTCCTACGAGCAGTACTTC. Its protein is CASSLTGGDSYEQYF.

This clonotype was observed many times. The CDR3 DNA is TGCAGCGCAAAATATACAGGGAGCTCCTACGAGCAGTACTTC. Its translation: CSAKYTGSSYEQYF. The V call is TRBV29-1, the J call TRBJ2-7; a weak D match, TRBD1 (6 bases). The CDR3 is 14 amino acids. Looked up from germline, CDR1 is SQVTM and CDR2 is ANQGSEA. With 7 bases removed from V and 0 bases from J, the gap between germline ends came to 16 bases.

This clonotype occurred many times. CDR3 region: CSVGDRGYEQYF. The CDR3 nucleotides read TGCAGCGTTGGAGACAGAGGCTACGAGCAGTACTTC. This chain joins TRBV29-1 and TRBJ2-7; possible D gene TRBD1, 5 bases. V gave up 4 bases and J gave up 3 bases, with 10 bases separating them. The germline V gene encodes CDR1 SQVTM and CDR2 ANQGSEA. This CDR3 has 12 residues.

This clonotype appeared many times. The rearrangement links TRBV18 to TRBJ2-5; 9 bases align to TRBD1. This CDR3 has 15 residues. CDR1 is KGHSH and CDR2 is LQKENI in the germline V gene. V was pared by 2 bases and J by 6 bases, with 7 bases of the junction left unmatched. CDR3 in amino acids: CASSPTGGLGKTQYF. The CDR3 DNA sequence: TGTGCCAGCTCACCAACAGGGGGCTTAGGAAAGACCCAGTACTTC.

This clonotype was seen at least ten times. J is TRBJ1-6 and V is TRBV7-2; 8 bases fit TRBD1. The germline gives CDR1 SGHTA, CDR2 FQGNSA. Trimming took 6 bases from V and 7 from J; bases not matched to a gene: 11. The CDR3 is 16 amino acids. Here the CDR3 DNA reads TGTGCCAGCAGTCTAGAGGCACAGGGGGTAAATTCACCCCTCCACTTT. It encodes CASSLEAQGVNSPLHF.

This clonotype has ten or more counts. As DNA, the CDR3 is TGTGCCAGCAGCCTTACAGGGGGCGCGGGTCAGCCCCAGCATTTT. As protein: CASSLTGGAGQPQHF. This chain uses TRBV3-1 with TRBJ1-5; the match to TRBD1 covers 9 bases. The V segment lost 4 bases and the J segment 6 bases; nucleotides outside the gene matches: 7. This CDR3 is built from 15 residues. CDR1 LGHDT and CDR2 YNNKEL come from the germline V gene (reference sequence).

This clonotype was detected ten times or more. The chain has TRBV5-1 and TRBJ1-3; D gene unclear. CDR3 length: 16 residues. Germline V gene lookup returns CDR1 SGHRS and CDR2 YFSETQ. V shed 0 bases and J shed 0 bases, with 10 bases lying between them. This CDR3 is CASSLVGESSGNTIYF. DNA of the CDR3: TGCGCCAGCAGCTTGGTTGGGGAGAGCTCTGGAAACACCATATATTTT.

This clonotype was counted many times. The chain recombines TRBV7-6 with TRBJ1-1; no clear D. This CDR3 has 17 amino acids. Per the germline V gene, CDR1 is SGHVS and CDR2 is FNYEAQ. V was shortened by 0 bases and J by 2 bases, with 16 bases between the two germline ends. This chain's CDR3 is CASSLAAPPSGNTEAFF. In DNA, the CDR3 is TGTGCCAGCAGCTTAGCGGCACCTCCCTCGGGTAACACTGAAGCTTTCTTT.

This clonotype was seen many times. J is TRBJ1-3 and V is TRBV29-1, with 8 bases identical to TRBD1. The CDR3 consists of 15 residues. The J segment lost 6 bases and the V segment lost 2 bases, leaving 9 bases of the junction unmatched. The germline CDR1 and CDR2 sequences are SQVTM and ANQGSEA. CDR3 amino acids: CSVELSDRVENTIYF. DNA for the CDR3: TGCAGCGTTGAACTTTCGGACAGGGTCGAAAACACCATATATTTT.

This clonotype showed up many times. J is TRBJ1-2 and V is TRBV29-1; weak D call: TRBD1 (5 bases). Germline V CDR1 and CDR2: SQVTM, ANQGSEA. The CDR3 contains 13 residues. Trimming stripped 4 bases from V and 2 bases from J, with 11 bases between. The CDR3 DNA is TGCAGCGTTGCCCTGACAGAGAACTATGGCTACACCTTC. As protein: CSVALTENYGYTF.

This clonotype showed up just a few times. The chain uses TRBV12-3 or TRBV12-4 and TRBJ2-7; a possible D gene is TRBD2 (6 bases). CDR3 length: 13 amino acids. V was shortened by 6 bases and J by 0 bases, with 9 bases between the two germline ends. The CDR3 coding sequence is TGTGCCAGCAGGGCCGGGAGCTCCTACGAGCAGTACTTC. Its translation is CASRAGSSYEQYF.

At least ten counts were recorded for this clonotype. CDR3 amino acids: CASSQGFRDTQYF. CDR3 DNA sequence: TGTGCCAGCAGTCAGGGGTTCCGGGATACGCAGTATTTT. V and J are TRBV7-7 and TRBJ2-3; possible D gene TRBD1, 6 bases. CDR1 and CDR2 from the germline V gene are SSHAT and FNYEAQ (reference sequence). V lost 6 bases, J lost 6 bases, and 13 bases lay in between. The CDR3 contains 13 residues. Combining the CDR3 with reference TRBV7-7 and TRBJ2-3 gives the whole variable domain GAGVSQSPRYKVTKRGQDVTLRCDPISSHATLYWYQQALGQGPEFLTYFNYEAQPDKSGLPSDRFSAERPEGSISTLTIQRTEQRDSAMYRCASSQGFRDTQYFGPGTRLTVL.

This clonotype has ten or more counts. The CDR3 loop is CASSPNQGAEAFF. As DNA, the CDR3 is TGTGCCAGCTCACCAAACCAGGGGGCTGAAGCTTTCTTT. V usage is TRBV18 and J usage is TRBJ1-1; 7 bases fit TRBD1. Per germline, CDR1 KGHSH and CDR2 LQKENI. Germline trimming cut 2 bases from V and 6 bases from J; bases unmatched to any gene: 3. The CDR3 extends over 13 amino acids. Drawing the rest from reference TRBV18 and TRBJ1-1, the complete variable domain is NAGVMQNPRHLVRRRGQEARLRCSPMKGHSHVYWYRQLPEEGLKFMVYLQKENIIDESGMPKERFSAEFPKEGPSILRIQQVVRGDSAAYFCASSPNQGAEAFFGQGTRLTVV.

This clonotype was detected ten times or more. This chain joins TRBV7-2 and TRBJ2-7; D is unresolved. The germline V gene has CDR1 SGHTA and CDR2 FQGNSA. This CDR3 is built from 14 residues. Trimming left V 1 base short and J 3 bases short, with 10 bases between. The CDR3 reads CASSLGTRGYEQYF. The CDR3 coding sequence is TGTGCCAGCAGCTTAGGGACCAGAGGCTACGAGCAGTACTTC. Drawing the rest from reference TRBV7-2 and TRBJ2-7, the complete variable domain is GAGVSQSPSNKVTEKGKDVELRCDPISGHTALYWYRQSLGQGLEFLIYFQGNSAPDKSGLPSDRFSAERTGGSVSTLTIQRTQQEDSAVYLCASSLGTRGYEQYFGPGTRLTVT.

This clonotype was recorded many times. The chain combines TRBV3-1 with TRBJ2-4; tentatively, D is TRBD2 (5 bases). V lost 1 base and J 5 bases, leaving 24 bases between the germline ends. Germline CDR1 and CDR2: LGHDT and YNNKEL (reference sequence). The length of the CDR3 is 19 residues. CDR3 DNA: TGTGCCAGCAGCCAAGTTTATGGGTCAGCGGTAGCCCCCCAAAACATTCAGTACTTC. This encodes CASSQVYGSAVAPQNIQYF.

This clonotype appeared many times. V and J are TRBV12-3 or TRBV12-4 and TRBJ2-1; 11 bases fit TRBD2. J gave up 0 bases and V 3 bases, and 10 bases lay outside the gene matches. The CDR3 consists of 19 residues. DNA for the CDR3: TGTGCCAGCAGTTTGATGGGACTAGCGGCTCGAAGCTCCTACAATGAGCAGTTCTTC. As protein: CASSLMGLAARSSYNEQFF.

This clonotype came up many times. V and J are TRBV12-3 or TRBV12-4 and TRBJ2-5; D gene uncertain. Trimming left V 5 bases short and J 7 bases short, with 11 bases between. CDR3 length: 12 amino acids. DNA for the CDR3: TGTGCCAGCAGTCTCGGCCCGGGGACCCAGTACTTC. It yields the protein CASSLGPGTQYF.

This clonotype was observed many times. The V call is TRBV12-3 or TRBV12-4, the J call TRBJ2-7; 10 bases fit TRBD1. The CDR3 has 14 residues. Trimming took 3 bases from V and 3 from J; bases not matched to a gene: 2. The CDR3 DNA sequence: TGTGCCAGCAGTTTGGGACAGGGGATCTACGAGCAGTACTTC. It codes for CASSLGQGIYEQYF.

This clonotype was observed at least ten times. The rearrangement joins TRBV20-1 to TRBJ2-3; 7 positions agree with TRBD2. CDR1 and CDR2 from the germline V gene are DFQATT and SNEGSKA (reference sequence). The CDR3 is made up of 13 amino acids. Trimming took 5 bases from V and 0 from J; bases not matched to a gene: 2. The CDR3 protein is CSAWGGSTDTQYF. In DNA, the CDR3 is TGCAGTGCTTGGGGGGGTAGCACAGATACGCAGTATTTT.

This clonotype came up many times. The rearrangement uses TRBV2 and TRBJ2-3; 10 bases map to TRBD1. J lost 3 bases, V lost 10 bases, and 7 bases had no gene match. CDR1 is SNHLY and CDR2 is FYNNEI in the germline V gene. This CDR3 is 14 amino acids long. CDR3 DNA sequence: TGTGCCACTTTACGGGACAGGGGAACAGATACGCAGTATTTT. The encoded protein is CATLRDRGTDTQYF.

In its sample, this clonotype was seen many times. The V call is TRBV24-1, the J call TRBJ1-4; possibly TRBD1 for D (5 bases). The germline gives CDR1 KGHDR, CDR2 SFDVKD. V was cut by 3 bases and J by 0 bases, with 7 bases left in between. This CDR3 has 15 residues. CDR3: CATSDRGATNEKLFF. CDR3 sequence (DNA): TGTGCCACCAGTGATAGGGGAGCAACTAATGAAAAACTGTTTTTT.

This clonotype was found many times. The chain recombines TRBV20-1 with TRBJ2-2; 10 nucleotides line up with TRBD1. The ends lost 5 bases at V and 4 bases at J; junction bases unmatched: 10. CDR1 DFQATT and CDR2 SNEGSKA come from the germline V gene (reference sequence). CDR3 length: 16 amino acids. The CDR3 nucleotides read TGCAGTGCTGTCGCTCGGACAGGGGGAATCACCGGGGAGCTGTTTTTT. As protein: CSAVARTGGITGELFF.

The chain combines TRBV24-1 with TRBJ2-4, with 10 nucleotides matching TRBD2. This CDR3 comprises 14 residues. V shed 5 bases, J shed 8 bases, and the junction held 5 bases outside the gene matches. Germline V gene sequence: CDR1 KGHDR, CDR2 SFDVKD. The CDR3 region is CATSAASGSYIQYF. For the CDR3, the DNA is TGTGCCACCAGTGCCGCTAGCGGGAGTTACATTCAGTACTTC.